These 29 T cell receptor beta chains were sequenced from one sample in a study of T cell responses to AZD1222 COVID-19 vaccine. TCRdb's table, derived via immunoSEQ multiplex PCR, lists solely in-frame clones and lacks some. In the table there are more than 85,000 clones, 94% of which are singletons. Sequenced material: peripheral blood, taken 28 days after the second AZD1222 dose. These receptor sequences come from an adult who received the AZD1222 COVID-19 vaccine.

The V call is TRBV7-2, the J call TRBJ1-3; no clear D gene. The CDR3 has 14 amino acids. Germline lookup yields CDR1 SGHTA and CDR2 FQGNSA. V was trimmed by 7 bases and J by 2 bases, leaving 12 bases between them. DNA for the CDR3: TGTGCCAGCACAGCTTTCCCCGCTGGAAACACCATATATTTT. This gives the protein CASTAFPAGNTIYF.

This CDR3 reads CASSFGGESEAFF. CDR3 coding DNA: TGCGCCAGCAGCTTTGGAGGGGAGTCTGAAGCTTTCTTT. This chain uses TRBV5-1 with TRBJ1-1, with a weak D call TRBD1 (5 bases). With 2 bases removed from V and 6 bases from J, the gap between germline ends came to 11 bases. Germline CDR1 SGHRS, CDR2 YFSETQ. The CDR3 is made up of 13 amino acids.

This chain uses TRBV7-9 with TRBJ1-1, with TRBD1 identical over 9 bases. V lost 5 bases, J lost 9 bases, and 7 bases stayed unmatched. The CDR3 sequence is 13 residues long. Germline V gene lookup returns CDR1 SEHNR and CDR2 FQNEAQ (reference sequence). CDR3 protein: CASSHTGGLKAFF. Written as DNA, the CDR3 is TGTGCCAGCAGCCATACAGGGGGCTTGAAAGCTTTCTTT.

The table lists this clone with a few counts. The chain has TRBV6-6 and TRBJ1-2; D possibly corresponds to TRBD1 (5 bases). Trimming cost V 6 bases and J 2 bases, with 13 bases left between them. CDR3 length: 14 amino acids. Germline loops: CDR1 MNHNY, CDR2 SVGAGI (reference sequence). This CDR3 is CASRGQGQNYGYTF. As DNA, the CDR3 is TGTGCCAGCAGGGGGCAGGGCCAGAACTATGGCTACACCTTC.

The chain uses TRBV10-3 and TRBJ1-4; D might be TRBD1 (5 bases). The V and J ends lost 2 bases and 8 bases respectively, with 9 bases between them. The CDR3 covers 13 residues. Germline CDR1 and CDR2: ENHRY and SYGVKD. The CDR3 spells CAISEGGEEKLFF. In DNA form, the CDR3 reads TGTGCCATCAGTGAGGGAGGGGAAGAAAAACTGTTTTTT.

The chain is built from TRBV5-8 and TRBJ1-2; TRBD1 might be the D (6 bases). V gave up 1 base and J gave up 7 bases, with 14 bases separating them. CDR3 length: 14 amino acids. Germline lookup yields CDR1 SGHTS and CDR2 YDEGEE. The CDR3 DNA is TGTGCCAGCAGCTTGCTCGGCAGGGGAAGTGGCTACACCTTC. Residues: CASSLLGRGSGYTF.

A remark on this clone: The junction shows a germline mismatch at one end, possibly a read error. This sample includes further DNA sequences coding for the same CDR3. CDR3 nucleotides: TGTAGCGTTTTCGGACAGGGGGCAGTGCAGTACTTC. Encoded protein: CSVFGQGAVQYF. This chain joins TRBV29-1 and TRBJ2-7; 11 bases agree with TRBD1. CDR1 is SQVTM and CDR2 is ANQGSEA in the germline V gene. The CDR3 runs to 12 residues.

This sequence joins TRBV19 and TRBJ1-2; D is uncertain. Germline V gene sequence: CDR1 LNHDA, CDR2 SQIVND (reference sequence). This CDR3 has 15 amino acids. Trimming pared 4 bases from V and 2 bases from J, leaving 14 bases between. The CDR3 here is CASSTATGLNYGYTF. CDR3 DNA sequence: TGTGCCAGTAGTACCGCAACTGGGCTAAACTATGGCTACACCTTC.

The chain recombines TRBV6-5 with TRBJ1-2; D is uncertain. CDR3 length equals 14 residues. CDR1 is MNHEY, CDR2 SVGAGI, per germline. V dropped 5 bases and J dropped 1 base, with 11 bases sitting between them. DNA of the CDR3: TGTGCCAGCAGTCATCGGATGGGTAACTATGGCTACACCTTC. Protein: CASSHRMGNYGYTF.

V gene TRBV19 combines with J gene TRBJ1-6, with a tentative D call TRBD1 (5 bases). Trimming pared 8 bases from V and 0 bases from J, leaving 11 bases between. CDR1 and CDR2 (germline): LNHDA, SQIVND (reference sequence). This CDR3 has 15 amino acids. The CDR3, as DNA: TGTGCCAGTGGCGGACACCTCTCCTATAATTCACCCCTCCACTTT. This codes for CASGGHLSYNSPLHF. Together with reference TRBV19 and TRBJ1-6, the CDR3 gives the full variable domain: DGGITQSPKYLFRKEGQNVTLSCEQNLNHDAMYWYRQDPGQGLRLIYYSQIVNDFQKGDIAEGYSVSREKKESFPLTVTSAQKNPTAFYLCASGGHLSYNSPLHFGNGTRLTVT.

The V and J genes are TRBV19 and TRBJ1-1; TRBD1 matches 12 bases. Trimming removed 8 bases from V and 6 bases from J; junction bases left unmatched: 13. The CDR3 covers 16 residues. Per the germline V gene, CDR1 is LNHDA and CDR2 is SQIVND (reference sequence). CDR3 sequence reads: CASYPSGTGGFAEAFF. DNA of the CDR3: TGTGCCAGTTACCCTTCAGGGACAGGGGGCTTCGCTGAAGCTTTCTTT.

This chain uses TRBV6-5 with TRBJ2-7, with TRBD1 identical over 7 bases. The trim removed 2 bases at V and 2 bases at J, leaving 3 bases unmatched. The CDR3 contains 14 residues. The germline V gene encodes CDR1 MNHEY and CDR2 SVGAGI. Here the CDR3 reads CASSYGQAAYEQYF. The CDR3, as DNA: TGTGCCAGCAGTTACGGACAGGCGGCCTACGAGCAGTACTTC.

The chain combines TRBV10-3 with TRBJ1-2; D not certain. Trimming removed 7 bases at V and 6 bases at J, with 12 bases between. Germline-derived CDR1 and CDR2 are ENHRY and SYGVKD. The CDR3 is made up of 12 amino acids. The CDR3 DNA reads TGTGCCATCATGGACGCCAAGGATGGCTACACCTTC. This codes for CAIMDAKDGYTF.

The chain has TRBV28 and TRBJ2-3; D perhaps matches TRBD2 (6 bases). The germline V and J ends were trimmed by 10 bases and 2 bases, with 13 bases remaining between them. The CDR3 runs 13 residues. Per germline, CDR1 MDHEN and CDR2 SYDVKM. The CDR3 region is CANRDSVTDTQYF. The CDR3, as DNA: TGTGCCAACCGGGACTCGGTCACAGATACGCAGTATTTT.

This rearrangement joins TRBV19 to TRBJ2-7; 8 nucleotides agree with TRBD1. This CDR3 comprises 13 residues. V was clipped by 4 bases and J by 3 bases; unmatched bases: 2. Germline V gives CDR1 LNHDA, CDR2 SQIVND (reference sequence). CDR3 nucleotides: TGTGCCAGTAGTACGGACAGGGACTACGAGCAGTACTTC. It codes for CASSTDRDYEQYF.

This chain connects TRBV6-5 to TRBJ1-2, with 7 positions matching TRBD1. The CDR3 is 13 amino acids. Trimming removed 6 bases from V and 4 bases from J; junction bases left unmatched: 5. Germline CDR1 MNHEY, CDR2 SVGAGI. In nucleotides, the CDR3 is TGTGCCAGCAGACCTGACAGGGCCTATGGCTACACCTTC. Translation: CASRPDRAYGYTF.

The chain recombines TRBV27 with TRBJ1-5; 9 nucleotides line up with TRBD1. V lost 6 bases and J lost 2; bases outside the gene matches: 8. The CDR3 runs to 16 residues. CDR1 MNHEY and CDR2 SMNVEV come from the germline V gene (reference sequence). CDR3 coding DNA: TGTGCCAGCAGCCCGGTCGGACAGGGGCGCAATCAGCCCCAGCATTTT. It codes for CASSPVGQGRNQPQHF.

The chain combines TRBV19 with TRBJ1-4, with no clear D. The V gene's germline CDR1 is LNHDA and CDR2 SQIVND (reference sequence). The CDR3 totals 13 residues. Trimming shortened V by 3 bases and J by 5 bases, and 7 bases separated the two germline ends. The CDR3 nucleotides read TGTGCCAGTAGTATCTCACCCAATGAAAAACTGTTTTTT. This encodes CASSISPNEKLFF.

The chain recombines TRBV7-9 with TRBJ1-1; D might be TRBD1 (5 bases). From germline, CDR1 is SEHNR and CDR2 FQNEAQ (reference sequence). Trimming took off 1 base at V and 1 base at J, with 10 bases between the two ends. The CDR3 covers 15 residues. Written as DNA, the CDR3 is TGTGCCAGCAGCTTAGGCGGACACAAGAACACTGAAGCTTTCTTT. This sequence encodes CASSLGGHKNTEAFF.

The chain is built from TRBV2 and TRBJ2-2, with 8 positions matching TRBD2. The trim removed 6 bases at V and 3 bases at J, leaving 9 bases unmatched. Per germline, CDR1 SNHLY and CDR2 FYNNEI. This CDR3 is 16 amino acids long. CDR3 sequence: CASSRGGRQYTGELFF. The CDR3 nucleotides are TGTGCCAGCAGCCGGGGGGGCCGGCAATACACCGGGGAGCTGTTTTTT.

The chain carries TRBV9 and TRBJ1-4; D is unclear. The germline CDR1 and CDR2 sequences are SGDLS and YYNGEE. The ends were cut back, 0 bases at V and 3 bases at J, with 6 bases in the middle. The CDR3 loop spans 14 amino acids. The CDR3 spells CASSVGAANEKLFF. In nucleotides, the CDR3 is TGTGCCAGCAGCGTAGGAGCGGCTAATGAAAAACTGTTTTTT.

The chain has TRBV5-8 and TRBJ1-1, with unresolved D. The CDR3 contains 13 residues. Germline values: CDR1 SGHTS, CDR2 YDEGEE. The V gene lost 2 bases and the J gene lost 5 bases, with 10 bases spanning the gap. In DNA, the CDR3 is TGTGCCAGCAGCTTAATGGAGGGAACTGAAGCTTTCTTT. This translates into CASSLMEGTEAFF.

V gene TRBV5-1 combines with J gene TRBJ1-2; no firm D call. V shed 0 bases and J shed 7 bases, with 10 bases lying between them. The CDR3 has 13 residues. Germline V gene sequence: CDR1 SGHRS, CDR2 YFSETQ. The CDR3 bases are TGCGCCAGCAGCTTGGAGAGGGAACGTGGCTACACCTTC. This encodes CASSLERERGYTF.

The chain uses TRBV28 and TRBJ2-1; 8 bases align to TRBD1. J lost 4 bases, V lost 6 bases, and 8 bases had no gene match. Germline assignment: CDR1 MDHEN and CDR2 SYDVKM. The CDR3 is 15 residues long. DNA for the CDR3: TGTGCCAGCAGACTTGACAGGGGAACGTACAATGAGCAGTTCTTC. It encodes CASRLDRGTYNEQFF. Full variable domain (rest looked up from reference TRBV28 and TRBJ2-1): DVKVTQSSRYLVKRTGEKVFLECVQDMDHENMFWYRQDPGLGLRLIYFSYDVKMKEKGDIPEGYSVSREKKERFSLILESASTNQTSMYLCASRLDRGTYNEQFFGPGTRLTVL.

The rearrangement joins TRBV5-4 to TRBJ2-7, with TRBD1 matching 8 bases. The length of the CDR3 is 14 residues. Germline trimming cut 3 bases from V and 4 bases from J; bases unmatched to any gene: 6. Germline loops: CDR1 SGHNT, CDR2 YYREEE (reference sequence). CDR3 in amino acids: CASSYGTGEYEQYF. The CDR3 region has the DNA TGTGCCAGCAGCTATGGGACAGGAGAGTACGAGCAGTACTTC.

The chain is built from TRBV25-1 and TRBJ2-1, with TRBD2 identical over 14 bases. V gave up 4 bases and J gave up 7 bases; unmatched junction bases: 3. In germline, CDR1 is MGHDK, CDR2 SYGVNS. The length of the CDR3 is 15 residues. CDR3 nucleotide sequence: TGTGCCAGCAGTGGGGGACTAGCGGGGGTAAATGAGCAGTTCTTC. It yields the protein CASSGGLAGVNEQFF.

This rearrangement joins TRBV12-5 to TRBJ1-1; no firm D call. Trimming took 2 bases from V and 11 from J, leaving 21 bases between them. Germline V gene lookup returns CDR1 LGHNT and CDR2 FRNRAP. CDR3 length equals 15 residues. This CDR3 is CASGLRATLSRRAFF. CDR3 DNA sequence: TGTGCTAGTGGTTTGAGGGCCACCCTCAGTCGGCGGGCTTTCTTT.

The chain combines TRBV19 with TRBJ1-2, with D possibly TRBD1 on 6 matching bases. V lost 3 bases and J 1 base, leaving 15 bases between the germline ends. CDR3 length: 16 residues. Germline V gene sequence: CDR1 LNHDA, CDR2 SQIVND (reference sequence). CDR3 sequence: CASSMRERGFNYGYTF. The DNA for the CDR3 is TGTGCCAGTAGTATGAGGGAGAGGGGGTTTAACTATGGCTACACCTTC. The whole variable domain, filled in from reference TRBV19 and TRBJ1-2, reads DGGITQSPKYLFRKEGQNVTLSCEQNLNHDAMYWYRQDPGQGLRLIYYSQIVNDFQKGDIAEGYSVSREKKESFPLTVTSAQKNPTAFYLCASSMRERGFNYGYTFGSGTRLTVV.

This clone was recorded only once. The chain links TRBV6-5 to TRBJ2-5; D uncertain. CDR1 and CDR2 from the germline V gene are MNHEY and SVGAGI. Trimming removed 1 base at V and 4 bases at J, with 4 bases between. The CDR3 sequence is 12 residues long. The CDR3 sequence is CASSYYGETQYF. The CDR3 nucleotides are TGTGCCAGCAGTTACTATGGAGAGACCCAGTACTTC.